This T cell receptor beta chain was recorded in a study of blood T cell repertoires in COVID-19. Study-wide background: The study drew acute and convalescent COVID-19 samples from the United States, Italy and Spain.

TCRdb's table, derived via immunoSEQ multiplex PCR, lists solely in-frame clones and lacks some. The sample has about 240,000 clones, around four fifths seen once. The germline gives CDR1 LNHDA, CDR2 SQIVND (reference sequence). This CDR3 is built from 15 residues. V was pared by 6 bases and J by 7 bases, with 13 bases of the junction left unmatched. Source material: peripheral blood. The TCR sequence derives from a woman of 80 years or more with COVID-19, enrolled during active disease. The J gene is TRBJ2-3, the V gene TRBV19; 7 nucleotides align to TRBD2. As DNA, the CDR3 is TGTGCCAGTAGCCACCCCGGGACTAAGACGAATACGCAGTATTTT. Amino acid sequence: CASSHPGTKTNTQYF.